This entry concerns a single T cell receptor (beta chain). What it recognizes is unknown. The data stem from a study of beta chain features in type 1 diabetes. The sequenced template was cDNA made from the entire isolated RNA. Produced via immunoSEQ multiplex PCR; TCRdb's table is partial and in-frame only. The sample consists of fewer than 350,000 clones, roughly 21% of them appearing once. General study results and limits: Shortening of TCRB CDR3s, moderate but significant, appeared in all four CD4+ subsets of Type 1 diabetes patients. The study found fewer insertions and more deletions at VDJ junctions in type 1 diabetes patients.

Germline CDR1 and CDR2: MNHEY and SVGAGI. This CDR3 is 13 amino acids long. Trimming shortened V by 2 bases and J by 11 bases, and 10 bases separated the two germline ends. The V call is TRBV6-5, the J call TRBJ1-6; possibly TRBD1 for D (5 bases). The source material was naive CD4+ T cells from blood. The sequence derives from a woman under 30 in good health. As DNA, the CDR3 is TGTGCCAGCAGTTACAAGGGGTGGCCACCCCTCCACTTT. Translated: CASSYKGWPPLHF.